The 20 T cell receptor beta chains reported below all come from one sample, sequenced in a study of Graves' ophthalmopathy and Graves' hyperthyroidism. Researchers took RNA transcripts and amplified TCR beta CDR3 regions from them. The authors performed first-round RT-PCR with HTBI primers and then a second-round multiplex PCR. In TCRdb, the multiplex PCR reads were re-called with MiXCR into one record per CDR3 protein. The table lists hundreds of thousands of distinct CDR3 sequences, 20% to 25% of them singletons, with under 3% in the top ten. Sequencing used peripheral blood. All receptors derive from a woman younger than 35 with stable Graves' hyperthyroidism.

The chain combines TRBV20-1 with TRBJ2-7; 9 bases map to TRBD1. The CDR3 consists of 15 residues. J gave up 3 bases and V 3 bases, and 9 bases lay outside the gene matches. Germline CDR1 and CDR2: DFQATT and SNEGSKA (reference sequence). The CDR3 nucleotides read TGCAGTGCTAGTGTGGCCACAGGGGGCTTCTACGAGCAGTACTTC. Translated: CSASVATGGFYEQYF.

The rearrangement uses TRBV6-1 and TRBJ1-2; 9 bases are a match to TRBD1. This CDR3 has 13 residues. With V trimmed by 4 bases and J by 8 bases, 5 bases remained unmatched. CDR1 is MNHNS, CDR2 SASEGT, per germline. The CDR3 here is CASSGTGEDGYTF. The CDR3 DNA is TGTGCCAGCAGTGGGACAGGGGAGGACGGCTACACCTTC.

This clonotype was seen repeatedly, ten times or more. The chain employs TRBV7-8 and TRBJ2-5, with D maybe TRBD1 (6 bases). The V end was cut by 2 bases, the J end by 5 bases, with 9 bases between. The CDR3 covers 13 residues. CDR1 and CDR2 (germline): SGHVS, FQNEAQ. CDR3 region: CASSLYRAETQYF. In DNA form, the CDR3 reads TGTGCCAGCAGCTTATACAGGGCGGAGACCCAGTACTTC.

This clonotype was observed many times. CDR3 protein: CSVKGGDGYEQYF. The CDR3 DNA reads as TGCAGCGTTAAGGGCGGGGACGGCTACGAGCAGTACTTC. The J gene is TRBJ2-7, the V gene TRBV29-1; a possible D gene is TRBD2 (6 bases). Germline values: CDR1 SQVTM, CDR2 ANQGSEA. This CDR3 has 13 amino acids. Trimming took off 5 bases at V and 3 bases at J, with 14 bases between the two ends.

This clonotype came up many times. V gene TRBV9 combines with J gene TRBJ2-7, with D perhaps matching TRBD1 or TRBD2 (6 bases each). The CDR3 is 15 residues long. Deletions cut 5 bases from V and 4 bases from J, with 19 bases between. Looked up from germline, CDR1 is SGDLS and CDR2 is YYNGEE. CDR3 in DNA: TGTGCCAGCAGTCAAAGGGTGGGGGGCGTTTACGAGCAGTACTTC. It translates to CASSQRVGGVYEQYF.

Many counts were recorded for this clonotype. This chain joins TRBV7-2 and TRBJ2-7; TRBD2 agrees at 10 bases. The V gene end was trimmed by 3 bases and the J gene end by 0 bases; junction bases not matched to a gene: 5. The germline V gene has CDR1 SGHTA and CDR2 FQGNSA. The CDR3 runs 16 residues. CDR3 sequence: CASSFAGTSVSYEQYF. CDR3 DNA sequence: TGTGCCAGCAGCTTTGCAGGGACTAGCGTCTCCTACGAGCAGTACTTC. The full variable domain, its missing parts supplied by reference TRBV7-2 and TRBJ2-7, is GAGVSQSPSNKVTEKGKDVELRCDPISGHTALYWYRQSLGQGLEFLIYFQGNSAPDKSGLPSDRFSAERTGGSVSTLTIQRTQQEDSAVYLCASSFAGTSVSYEQYFGPGTRLTVT.

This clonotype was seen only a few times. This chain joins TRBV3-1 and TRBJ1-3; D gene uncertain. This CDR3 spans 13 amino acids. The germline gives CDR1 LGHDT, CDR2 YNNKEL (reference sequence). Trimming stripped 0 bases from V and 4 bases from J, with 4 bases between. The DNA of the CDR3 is TGTGCCAGCAGCCAAGAAGGGGGAAACACCATATATTTT. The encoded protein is CASSQEGGNTIYF.

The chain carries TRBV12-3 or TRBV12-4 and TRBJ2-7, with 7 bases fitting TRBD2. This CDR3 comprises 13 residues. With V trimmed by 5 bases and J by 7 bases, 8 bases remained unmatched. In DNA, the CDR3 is TGTGCCAGCAGTCCTAGACTAGCTCGGGAGCAGTACTTC. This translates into CASSPRLAREQYF.

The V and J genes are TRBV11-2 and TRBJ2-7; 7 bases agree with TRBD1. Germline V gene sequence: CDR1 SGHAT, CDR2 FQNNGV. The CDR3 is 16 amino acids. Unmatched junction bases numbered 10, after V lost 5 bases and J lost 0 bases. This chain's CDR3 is CASSVTTGDHSYEQYF. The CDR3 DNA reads TGTGCCAGCAGCGTTACCACAGGGGACCACTCCTACGAGCAGTACTTC. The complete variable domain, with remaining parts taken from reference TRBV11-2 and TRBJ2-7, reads EAGVAQSPRYKIIEKRQSVAFWCNPISGHATLYWYQQILGQGPKLLIQFQNNGVVDDSQLPKDRFSAERLKGVDSTLKIQPAKLEDSAVYLCASSVTTGDHSYEQYFGPGTRLTVT.

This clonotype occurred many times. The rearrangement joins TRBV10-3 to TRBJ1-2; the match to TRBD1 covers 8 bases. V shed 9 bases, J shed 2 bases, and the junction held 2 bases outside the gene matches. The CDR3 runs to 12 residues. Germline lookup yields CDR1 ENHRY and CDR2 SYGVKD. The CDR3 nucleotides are TGTGCCATTGCAGGGGGCAACTATGGCTACACCTTC. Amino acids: CAIAGGNYGYTF.

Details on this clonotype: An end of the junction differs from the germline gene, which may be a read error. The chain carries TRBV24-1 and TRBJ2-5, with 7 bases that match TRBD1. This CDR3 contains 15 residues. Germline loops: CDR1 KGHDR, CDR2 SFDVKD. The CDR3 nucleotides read TGTGTCACCAGTGATGCAGGGGGACGGGAAGAGACCCAGTACTTC. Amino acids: CVTSDAGGREETQYF.

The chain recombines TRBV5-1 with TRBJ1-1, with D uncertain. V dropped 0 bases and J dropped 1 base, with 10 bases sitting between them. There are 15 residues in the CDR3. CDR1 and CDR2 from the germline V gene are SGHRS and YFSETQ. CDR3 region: CASSLGGRKNTEAFF. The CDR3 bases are TGCGCCAGCAGCTTGGGAGGCAGGAAGAACACTGAAGCTTTCTTT. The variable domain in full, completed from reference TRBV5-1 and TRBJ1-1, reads KAGVTQTPRYLIKTRGQQVTLSCSPISGHRSVSWYQQTPGQGLQFLFEYFSETQRNKGNFPGRFSGRQFSNSRSEMNVSTLELGDSALYLCASSLGGRKNTEAFFGQGTRLTVV.

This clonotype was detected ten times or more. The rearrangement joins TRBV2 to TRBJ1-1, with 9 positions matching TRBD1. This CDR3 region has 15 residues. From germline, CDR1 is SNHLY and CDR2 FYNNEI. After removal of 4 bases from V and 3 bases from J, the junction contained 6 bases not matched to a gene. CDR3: CASSGDRVRDTEAFF. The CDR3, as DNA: TGTGCCAGCAGTGGGGACAGGGTTCGGGACACTGAAGCTTTCTTT.

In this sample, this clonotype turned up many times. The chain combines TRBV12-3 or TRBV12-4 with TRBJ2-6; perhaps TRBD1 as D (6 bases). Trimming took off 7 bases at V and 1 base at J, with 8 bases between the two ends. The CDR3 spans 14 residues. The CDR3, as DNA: TGTGCCAGCAACCAGGGGTCTGGGGCCAACGTCCTGACTTTC. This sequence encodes CASNQGSGANVLTF.

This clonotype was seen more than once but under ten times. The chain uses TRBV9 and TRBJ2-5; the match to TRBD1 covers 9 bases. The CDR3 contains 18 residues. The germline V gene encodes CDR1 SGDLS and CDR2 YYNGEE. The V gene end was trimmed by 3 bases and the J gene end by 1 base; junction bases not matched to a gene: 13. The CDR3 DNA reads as TGTGCCAGCAGCGAAGGACCCGTGGACAGGGGCGGCCAAGAGACCCAGTACTTC. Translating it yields CASSEGPVDRGGQETQYF. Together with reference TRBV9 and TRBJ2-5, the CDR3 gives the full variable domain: DSGVTQTPKHLITATGQRVTLRCSPRSGDLSVYWYQQSLDQGLQFLIQYYNGEERAKGNILERFSAQQFPDLHSELNLSSLELGDSALYFCASSEGPVDRGGQETQYFGPGTRLLVL.

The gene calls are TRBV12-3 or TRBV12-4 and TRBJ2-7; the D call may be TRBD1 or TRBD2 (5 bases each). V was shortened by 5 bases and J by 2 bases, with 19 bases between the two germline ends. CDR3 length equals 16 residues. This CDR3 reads CASSGVGEPGAYEQYF. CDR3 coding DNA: TGTGCCAGCAGTGGCGTAGGGGAGCCCGGAGCCTACGAGCAGTACTTC.

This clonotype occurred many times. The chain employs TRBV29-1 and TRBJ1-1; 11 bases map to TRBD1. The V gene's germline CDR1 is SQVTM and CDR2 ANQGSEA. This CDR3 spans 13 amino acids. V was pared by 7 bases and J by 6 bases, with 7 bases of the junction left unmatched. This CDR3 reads CSARTGGAAEAFF. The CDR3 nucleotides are TGCAGCGCAAGGACAGGGGGCGCCGCTGAAGCTTTCTTT.

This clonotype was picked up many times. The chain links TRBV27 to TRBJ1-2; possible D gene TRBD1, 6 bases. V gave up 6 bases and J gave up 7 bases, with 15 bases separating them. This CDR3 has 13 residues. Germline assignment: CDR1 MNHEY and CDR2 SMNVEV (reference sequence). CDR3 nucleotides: TGTGCCAGCAGAGGCAGGGGAACTAGTGGCTACACCTTC. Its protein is CASRGRGTSGYTF.

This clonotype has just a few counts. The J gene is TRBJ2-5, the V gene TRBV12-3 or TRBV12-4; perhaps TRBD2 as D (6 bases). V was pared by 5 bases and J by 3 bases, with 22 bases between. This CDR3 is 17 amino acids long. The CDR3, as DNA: TGTGCCAGCAGTCCCGCATCTCGGGGGAGCCCAGAAGAGACCCAGTACTTC. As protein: CASSPASRGSPEETQYF.

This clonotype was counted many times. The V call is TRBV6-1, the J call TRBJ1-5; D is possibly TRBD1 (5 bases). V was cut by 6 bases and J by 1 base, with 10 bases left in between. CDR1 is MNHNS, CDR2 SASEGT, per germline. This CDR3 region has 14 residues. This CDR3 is CASSPWGSNQPQHF. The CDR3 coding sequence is TGTGCCAGCAGCCCCTGGGGGAGCAATCAGCCCCAGCATTTT.